This is a list of T cell receptor beta chains from one sample in a study of neurological immune-mediated disorders. TCRdb passed the 5' RACE reads through MiXCR, listing each CDR3 protein once. The sample holds over 11,000 distinct CDR3 sequences, about 10% seen once. Sequencing was done on a sample of PBMCs. These receptors all stem from a woman aged 40 to 50 in good health. The CDR3 runs from the conserved cysteine through the conserved F or W. The order of the fields is V gene, J gene, CDR3 protein.

TRBV4-2	TRBJ2-3	CASSQMGKTGGGWTDTQYF
TRBV9	TRBJ2-1	CASSAPGGGAQYNEQFF
TRBV10-3	TRBJ2-1	CAISGGGAYDEQFF
TRBV20-1	TRBJ2-5	CSATGQETQYF
TRBV10-2	TRBJ1-5	CASSESGGRQPQHF
TRBV20-1	TRBJ1-1	CSALEWNTEAFF
TRBV5-6	TRBJ2-5	CASSLGSQPLQETQYF
TRBV7-8	TRBJ1-1	CASSPGTGFGNTEAFF
TRBV12-5	TRBJ1-1	CASGLGSGTEAFF
TRBV5-1	TRBJ2-5	CASSPGDQETQYF
TRBV14	TRBJ2-1	CASSEPSGGGPDEQFF
TRBV3-1	TRBJ2-1	CASSSRDRQYNEQFF
TRBV2	TRBJ1-1	CASTRGWTEAFF
TRBV12-3/TRBV12-4	TRBJ2-1	CASSLGQLYNEQFF
TRBV20-1	TRBJ1-6	CSARVLGPRFDDSPLHF
TRBV5-1	TRBJ2-1	CASSLGQVSYNEQFF
TRBV20-1	TRBJ2-7	CSATSGLADEQYF
TRBV5-1	TRBJ2-3	CASSSVTSGGASDTQYF
TRBV5-1	TRBJ2-1	CASSLGPGLLHNEQFF
TRBV3-1	TRBJ1-6	CASSHGQTNSPLHF
TRBV5-8	TRBJ2-7	CARGGQGNCEQYF
TRBV12-3/TRBV12-4	TRBJ2-2	CASNHGQGRAGELFF
TRBV6-5	TRBJ2-3	CATRTPSTDTQYF
TRBV5-5	TRBJ1-3	CASRPWGGNTIYF
TRBV12-3/TRBV12-4	TRBJ2-7	CASSPGTAVYEQYF
TRBV20-1	TRBJ2-3	CSARNMDTQYF
TRBV12-5	TRBJ1-1	CASEPGQTRGAFF
TRBV21-1	TRBJ2-7	CASSNRESENSYEQYF
TRBV7-6	TRBJ2-2	CASSPIGGEAGELFF
TRBV15	TRBJ1-4	CATSRDRQGSEKLFF
TRBV20-1	TRBJ1-1	CSARVSGWTTEAFF
TRBV20-1	TRBJ1-1	CSARRGAMNTEAFF
TRBV20-1	TRBJ2-1	CSGRTSKGNEQFF
TRBV5-5	TRBJ1-2	CASSRRGEWGYTF
TRBV3-1	TRBJ1-5	CASSPGQGSAQPQHF
TRBV20-1	TRBJ2-5	CSARDPSLQETQYF
TRBV12-3/TRBV12-4	TRBJ1-2	CASSLAYGYTF
TRBV19	TRBJ2-3	CASSPRTGRNTDTQYF
TRBV5-1	TRBJ1-1	CASSLLQGTNTEAFF
TRBV7-9	TRBJ1-1	CASSSGQGARTEAFF
TRBV25-1	TRBJ2-6	CASISYGRVSGANVLTF
TRBV27	TRBJ1-1	CASSFLHPTGTTEAFF
TRBV5-1	TRBJ2-5	CASNYFGTSGRELRETQYF
TRBV10-2	TRBJ2-7	CASSYRDSTYEQYF
TRBV4-1	TRBJ1-2	CASSQDPGGTGYTF
TRBV21-1	TRBJ1-5	CASSKTDGQKDYSNQPQHF
TRBV6-5	TRBJ2-7	CASRPGTFYVGEQYF
TRBV7-9	TRBJ2-7	CASSARYEQYF
TRBV11-2	TRBJ2-7	CASSFSSGTGFYEQYF
TRBV27	TRBJ2-1	CASSDRSSYNEQFF
TRBV20-1	TRBJ2-1	CSANPHENEQFF
TRBV12-3/TRBV12-4	TRBJ1-2	CASLDRDGSNYGYTF
TRBV12-3/TRBV12-4	TRBJ2-1	CASSRGLAGYEQFF
TRBV20-1	TRBJ2-1	CSARRGLAGDEQFF
TRBV20-1	TRBJ1-5	CSASIDLTNQPQHF
TRBV5-1	TRBJ1-1	CASRTGNTEAFF
TRBV20-1	TRBJ1-3	CSAEPPGITQGNTIYF
TRBV4-2	TRBJ2-1	CASSSSGGGNEQFF
TRBV20-1	TRBJ2-3	CSAGTSGSDTQYF